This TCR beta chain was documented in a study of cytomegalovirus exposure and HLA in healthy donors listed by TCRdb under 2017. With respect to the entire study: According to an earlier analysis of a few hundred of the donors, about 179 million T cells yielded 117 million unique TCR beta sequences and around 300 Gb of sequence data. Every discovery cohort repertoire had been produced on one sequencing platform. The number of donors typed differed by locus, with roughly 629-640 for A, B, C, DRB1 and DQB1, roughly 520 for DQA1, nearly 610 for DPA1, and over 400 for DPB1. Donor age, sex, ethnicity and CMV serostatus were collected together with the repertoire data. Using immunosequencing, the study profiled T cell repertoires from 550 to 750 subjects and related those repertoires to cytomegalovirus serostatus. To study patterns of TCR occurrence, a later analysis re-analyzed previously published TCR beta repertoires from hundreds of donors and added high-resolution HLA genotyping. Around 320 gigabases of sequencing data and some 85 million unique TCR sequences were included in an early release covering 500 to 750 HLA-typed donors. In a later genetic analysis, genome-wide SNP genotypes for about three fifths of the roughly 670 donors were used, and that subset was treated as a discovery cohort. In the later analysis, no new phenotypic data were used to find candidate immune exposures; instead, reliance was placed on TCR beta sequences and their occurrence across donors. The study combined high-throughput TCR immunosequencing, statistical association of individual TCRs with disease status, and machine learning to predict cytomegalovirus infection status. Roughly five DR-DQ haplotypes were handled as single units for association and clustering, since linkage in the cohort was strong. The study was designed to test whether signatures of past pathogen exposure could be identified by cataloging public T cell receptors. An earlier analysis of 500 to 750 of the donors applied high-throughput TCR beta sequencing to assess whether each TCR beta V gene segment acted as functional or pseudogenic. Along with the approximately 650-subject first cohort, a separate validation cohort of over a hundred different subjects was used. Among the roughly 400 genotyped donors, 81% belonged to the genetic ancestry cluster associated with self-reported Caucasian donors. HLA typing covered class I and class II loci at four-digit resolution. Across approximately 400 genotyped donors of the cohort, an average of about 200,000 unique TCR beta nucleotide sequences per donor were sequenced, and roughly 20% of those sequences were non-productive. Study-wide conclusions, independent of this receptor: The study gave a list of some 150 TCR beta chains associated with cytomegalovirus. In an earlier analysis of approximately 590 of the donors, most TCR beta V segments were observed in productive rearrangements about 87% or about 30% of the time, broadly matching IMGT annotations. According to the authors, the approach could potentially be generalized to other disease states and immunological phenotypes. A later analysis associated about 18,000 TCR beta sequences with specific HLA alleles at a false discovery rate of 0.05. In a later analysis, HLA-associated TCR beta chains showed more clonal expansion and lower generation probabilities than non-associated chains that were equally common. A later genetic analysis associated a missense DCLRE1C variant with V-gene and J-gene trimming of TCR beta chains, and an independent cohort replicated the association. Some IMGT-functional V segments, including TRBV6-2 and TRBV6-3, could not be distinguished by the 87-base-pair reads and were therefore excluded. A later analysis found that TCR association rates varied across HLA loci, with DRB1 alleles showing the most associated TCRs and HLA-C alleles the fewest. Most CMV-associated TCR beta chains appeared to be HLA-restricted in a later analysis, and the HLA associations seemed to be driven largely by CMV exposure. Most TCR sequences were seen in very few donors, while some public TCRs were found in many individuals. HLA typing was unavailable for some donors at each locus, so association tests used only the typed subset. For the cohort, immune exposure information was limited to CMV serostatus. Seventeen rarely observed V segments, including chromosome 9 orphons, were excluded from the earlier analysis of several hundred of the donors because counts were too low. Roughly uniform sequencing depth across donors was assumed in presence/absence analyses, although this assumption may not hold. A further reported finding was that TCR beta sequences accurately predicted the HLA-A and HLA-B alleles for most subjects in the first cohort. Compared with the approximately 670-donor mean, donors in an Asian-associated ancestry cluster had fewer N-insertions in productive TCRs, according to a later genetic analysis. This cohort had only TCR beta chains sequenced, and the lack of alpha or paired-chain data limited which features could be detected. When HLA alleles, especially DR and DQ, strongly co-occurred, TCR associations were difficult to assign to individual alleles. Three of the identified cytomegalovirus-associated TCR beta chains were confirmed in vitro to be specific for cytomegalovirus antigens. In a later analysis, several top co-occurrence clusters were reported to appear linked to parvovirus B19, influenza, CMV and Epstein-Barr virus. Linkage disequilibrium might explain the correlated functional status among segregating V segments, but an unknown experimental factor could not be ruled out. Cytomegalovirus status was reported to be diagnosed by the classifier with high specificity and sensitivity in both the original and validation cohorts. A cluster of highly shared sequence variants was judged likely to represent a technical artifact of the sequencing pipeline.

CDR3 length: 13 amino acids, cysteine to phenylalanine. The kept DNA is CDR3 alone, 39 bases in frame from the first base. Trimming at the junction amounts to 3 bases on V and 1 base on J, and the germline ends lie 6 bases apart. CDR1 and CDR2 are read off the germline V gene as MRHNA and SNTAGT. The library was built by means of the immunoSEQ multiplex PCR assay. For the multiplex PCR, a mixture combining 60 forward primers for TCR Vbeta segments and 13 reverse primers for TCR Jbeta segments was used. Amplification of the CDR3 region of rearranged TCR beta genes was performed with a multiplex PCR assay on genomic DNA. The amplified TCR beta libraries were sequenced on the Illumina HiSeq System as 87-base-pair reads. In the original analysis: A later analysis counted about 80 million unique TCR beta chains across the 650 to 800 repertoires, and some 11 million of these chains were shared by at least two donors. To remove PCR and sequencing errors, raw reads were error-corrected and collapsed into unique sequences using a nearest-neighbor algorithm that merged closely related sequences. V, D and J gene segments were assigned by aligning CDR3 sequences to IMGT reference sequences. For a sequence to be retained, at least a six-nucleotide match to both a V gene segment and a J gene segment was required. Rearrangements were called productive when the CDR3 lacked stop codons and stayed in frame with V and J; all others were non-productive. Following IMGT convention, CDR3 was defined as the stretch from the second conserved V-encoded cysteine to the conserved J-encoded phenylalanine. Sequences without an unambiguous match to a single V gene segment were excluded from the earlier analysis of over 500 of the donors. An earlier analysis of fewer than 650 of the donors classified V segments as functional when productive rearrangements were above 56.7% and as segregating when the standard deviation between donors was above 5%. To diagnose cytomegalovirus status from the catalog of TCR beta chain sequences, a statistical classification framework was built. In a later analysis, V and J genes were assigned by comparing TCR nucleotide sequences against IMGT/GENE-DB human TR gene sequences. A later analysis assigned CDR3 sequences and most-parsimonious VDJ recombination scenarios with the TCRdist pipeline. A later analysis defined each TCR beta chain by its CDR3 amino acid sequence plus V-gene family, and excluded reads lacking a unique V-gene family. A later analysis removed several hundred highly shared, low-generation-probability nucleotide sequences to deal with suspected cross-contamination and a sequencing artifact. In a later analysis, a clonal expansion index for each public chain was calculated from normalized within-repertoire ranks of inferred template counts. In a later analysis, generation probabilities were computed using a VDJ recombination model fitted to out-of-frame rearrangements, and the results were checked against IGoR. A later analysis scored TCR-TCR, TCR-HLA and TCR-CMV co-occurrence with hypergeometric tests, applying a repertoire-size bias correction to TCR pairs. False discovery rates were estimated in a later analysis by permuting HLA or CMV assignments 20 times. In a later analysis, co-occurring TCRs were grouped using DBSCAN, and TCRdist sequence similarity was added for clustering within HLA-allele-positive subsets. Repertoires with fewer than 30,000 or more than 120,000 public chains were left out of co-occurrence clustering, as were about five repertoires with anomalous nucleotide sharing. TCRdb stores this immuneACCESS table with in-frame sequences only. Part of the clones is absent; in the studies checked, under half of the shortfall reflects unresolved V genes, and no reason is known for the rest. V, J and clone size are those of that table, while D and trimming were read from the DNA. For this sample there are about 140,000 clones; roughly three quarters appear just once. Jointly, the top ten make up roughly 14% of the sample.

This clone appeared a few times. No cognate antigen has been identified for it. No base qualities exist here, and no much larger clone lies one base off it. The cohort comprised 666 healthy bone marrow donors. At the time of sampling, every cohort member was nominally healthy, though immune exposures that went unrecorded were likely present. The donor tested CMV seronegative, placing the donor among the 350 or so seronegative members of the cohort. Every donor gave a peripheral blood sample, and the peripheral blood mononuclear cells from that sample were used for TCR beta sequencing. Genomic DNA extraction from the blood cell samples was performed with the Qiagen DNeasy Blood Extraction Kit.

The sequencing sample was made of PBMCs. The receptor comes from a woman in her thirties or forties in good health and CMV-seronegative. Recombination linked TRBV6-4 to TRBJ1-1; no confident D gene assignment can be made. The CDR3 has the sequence CASSEASNTEAFF. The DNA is TGTGCCAGCAGTGAGGCCTCGAACACTGAAGCTTTCTTT.